The 10 T cell receptor beta chains listed next were all sequenced from one sample in a study of cytomegalovirus exposure and HLA in healthy donors. In the PCR, 60 Vbeta and 13 Jbeta primers were used. Assay used: immunoSEQ multiplex PCR; TCRdb lists only in-frame clones, some missing. The sample includes hundreds of thousands of clones, 82% of them seen just once. The sample comprised PBMCs. The receptor source for this set is a man aged 35-49 years in good health and CMV-seropositive.

The chain is built from TRBV28 and TRBJ1-5, with 8 bases matching TRBD1. Germline loops: CDR1 MDHEN, CDR2 SYDVKM. With 6 bases clipped from V and 3 bases from J, the junction kept 7 bases outside the gene matches. This CDR3 contains 15 residues. CDR3 region: CASRPGQGYNQPQHF. CDR3 sequence (DNA): TGTGCCAGCAGGCCTGGACAGGGCTACAATCAGCCCCAGCATTTT.

The chain recombines TRBV18 with TRBJ2-5, with a weak D call TRBD1 (6 bases). Trimming cost V 1 base and J 5 bases, with 17 bases left between them. CDR3 length: 16 residues. Germline V gene data show CDR1 as KGHSH and CDR2 as LQKENI. CDR3 protein: CASSPREGERWETQYF. The CDR3 DNA is TGTGCCAGCTCACCACGCGAGGGGGAGAGGTGGGAGACCCAGTACTTC.

This sequence joins TRBV9 and TRBJ2-2; a possible D gene is TRBD1 (5 bases). Germline CDR1 reads SGDLS; CDR2 reads YYNGEE. CDR3 length: 15 residues. V was trimmed by 3 bases and J by 4 bases, leaving 13 bases between them. The CDR3, as DNA: TGTGCCAGCAGCGCAATAGGGGCCGGCACCGGGGAGCTGTTTTTT. Its protein is CASSAIGAGTGELFF.

This chain links TRBV5-4 with TRBJ2-1, with TRBD2 matching over 14 bases. This CDR3 comprises 18 residues. Germline V gene data show CDR1 as SGHNT and CDR2 as YYREEE (reference sequence). V lost 4 bases and J lost 3; bases outside the gene matches: 9. The CDR3 DNA is TGTGCCAGCAGCCCGGGGGGGACTAGCGGGAGTCACTACAATGAGCAGTTCTTC. Translated, it gives CASSPGGTSGSHYNEQFF.

The CDR3 sequence: CAISEQGAHGYTF. CDR3 DNA: TGTGCCATCAGTGAGCAGGGGGCACATGGCTACACCTTC. The V call is TRBV10-3, the J call TRBJ1-2, with 8 bases lining up with TRBD1. There are 13 residues in the CDR3. Germline CDR1 ENHRY, CDR2 SYGVKD. The V gene end was trimmed by 2 bases and the J gene end by 6 bases; junction bases not matched to a gene: 2.

The chain is built from TRBV29-1 and TRBJ1-3, with TRBD1 as a possible D gene (5 bases). Germline V CDR1 and CDR2: SQVTM, ANQGSEA. The V end lost 0 bases, the J end lost 0 bases, and 15 bases lay between the germline ends. This CDR3 is built from 17 residues. For the CDR3, the DNA is TGCAGCGTTGAAGATCCTGGGGCGCTGAGCTCTGGAAACACCATATATTTT. This translates into CSVEDPGALSSGNTIYF.

This chain links TRBV11-2 with TRBJ2-1, with 10 positions matching TRBD2. The CDR3 has 16 residues. V lost 7 bases to trimming and J lost 3 bases; unmatched junction nucleotides: 9. In germline, CDR1 is SGHAT, CDR2 FQNNGV. CDR3 coding DNA: TGTGCCAGCATGGTAGGAGCGGGAGGGATCTACAATGAGCAGTTCTTC. As protein: CASMVGAGGIYNEQFF. Full variable domain (outside the CDR3, taken from reference TRBV11-2 and TRBJ2-1): EAGVAQSPRYKIIEKRQSVAFWCNPISGHATLYWYQQILGQGPKLLIQFQNNGVVDDSQLPKDRFSAERLKGVDSTLKIQPAKLEDSAVYLCASMVGAGGIYNEQFFGPGTRLTVL.

The rearrangement uses TRBV14 and TRBJ2-2; perhaps TRBD1 as D (6 bases). The CDR3 loop spans 17 amino acids. V lost 3 bases to trimming and J lost 5 bases, with 19 bases between them. CDR1 SGHDN and CDR2 FVKESK come from the germline V gene. The CDR3 protein is CASSHLRQGPGTGELFF. The DNA for the CDR3 is TGTGCCAGCAGCCATCTCAGGCAGGGGCCGGGGACCGGGGAGCTGTTTTTT.

This chain links TRBV27 with TRBJ2-3, with TRBD1 matching over 9 bases. The germline V gene has CDR1 MNHEY and CDR2 SMNVEV (reference sequence). Trimming took 6 bases from V and 4 from J; bases not matched to a gene: 8. The CDR3 has 15 residues. The CDR3 nucleotides are TGTGCCAGCAGGACCCGGGACAGGGTTGCAGATACGCAGTATTTT. Amino acids: CASRTRDRVADTQYF.

This clone was recorded only once. The chain links TRBV6-6 to TRBJ1-1; 10 positions agree with TRBD1. The CDR3 loop spans 12 amino acids. V lost 6 bases and J lost 9; bases outside the gene matches: 4. CDR1 and CDR2 (germline): MNHNY, SVGAGI (reference sequence). CDR3 DNA sequence: TGTGCCAGCAGACCGGACAGGGGGAAAGCTTTCTTT. It specifies CASRPDRGKAFF.